A single sample gave rise to the 5 T cell receptor beta chains below, sequenced in a study of CD8+CD57+ T cells in acquired aplastic anemia. Genomic DNA served as template for TCR beta VDJ and CDR3 profiling. TCRdb re-called the reads with MiXCR, one entry per CDR3 protein. The table records a few hundred thousand distinct CDR3 sequences, about a third of them present only once. Sequencing involved patients with CD8+CD57+ cell expansion previously shown by flow cytometry. The sequenced material came from sorted CD4+, CD8+, or CD8+CD57+ T cells (not recorded which) from PBMCs. The receptors shown here come from a human donor with aplastic anemia.

Details on this clonotype: The junction does not match germline at one end; this may be a read error. The CDR3 here is CAISDPDQPQYF. Written as DNA, the CDR3 is TGCGCCATCAGTGACCCAGACCAGCCCCAGTACTTC. This sequence joins TRBV10-2 and TRBJ2-5, with D hard to call. This CDR3 is 12 amino acids long. CDR1 and CDR2 from the germline V gene are WSHSY and SAAADI.

This chain joins TRBV10-2 and TRBJ2-7, with TRBD1 matching over 10 bases. CDR1 is WSHSY and CDR2 is SAAADI in the germline V gene. This CDR3 is built from 14 residues. V lost 6 bases, J lost 4 bases, and 6 bases stayed unmatched. The CDR3 sequence: CASRTGGAYYEQYF. The CDR3 bases are TGCGCCAGCAGGACAGGGGGCGCATATTACGAGCAGTACTTC.

This clonotype was found many times. The rearrangement uses TRBV16 and TRBJ2-5, with D tentatively TRBD1 (5 bases). The V end was cut by 3 bases, the J end by 5 bases, with 10 bases between. CDR3 length: 13 amino acids. Looked up from germline, CDR1 is KGHSY and CDR2 is FQNENV. The CDR3 here is CASSQNRRETQYF. The CDR3 DNA reads as TGTGCCAGCAGCCAGAACAGGCGGGAGACCCAGTACTTC. The full variable domain, its missing parts supplied by reference TRBV16 and TRBJ2-5, is GEEVAQTPKHLVRGEGQKAKLYCAPIKGHSYVFWYQQVLKNEFKFLISFQNENVFDETGMPKERFSAKCLPNSPCSLEIQATKLEDSAVYFCASSQNRRETQYFGPGTRLLVL.

There are many counts of this clonotype. J is TRBJ1-1 and V is TRBV2; D may be TRBD1 (6 bases). V lost 4 bases, J lost 5 bases, and 14 bases lay in between. The CDR3 spans 14 residues. Germline loops: CDR1 SNHLY, CDR2 FYNNEI. The DNA for the CDR3 is TGTGCCAGCAGTGGGGGCGGGGGGCGAACTGAAGCTTTCTTT. The encoded protein is CASSGGGGRTEAFF.

Many counts were recorded for this clonotype. V and J are TRBV7-2 and TRBJ1-3; no clear D gene. The CDR3 is 14 amino acids. V lost 1 base, J lost 4 bases, and 8 bases lay in between. The germline V gene has CDR1 SGHTA and CDR2 FQGNSA. In DNA form, the CDR3 reads TGTGCCAGCAGCTTAGGGTCCATCGGAAACACCATATATTTT. This sequence encodes CASSLGSIGNTIYF.